These T cell receptor beta chains were read from a single sample in a study of cytomegalovirus exposure and HLA in healthy donors. The repertoire was sequenced with immunoSEQ multiplex PCR; TCRdb's copy has only in-frame clones and lacks some. This table has approximately 74,000 clones, over 70% appearing once. The specimen sequenced was PBMCs. These receptors were collected from a woman in her thirties or forties in good health and CMV-seronegative. Each CDR3 is given with its conserved first and last residue. D genes are given only for firm matches. Part of the rows lack a size; the others show once, few, many or a class for expanded clones.

>TRBJ2-5|few|.|TRBV7-6
TGTGCCAGCTCAACAGGACAAGAGACCCAGTACTTC
CASSTGQETQYF
>TRBJ1-3|.|.|TRBV29-1
TGCAGCGTTGGAGTAGGGGACTCCTTCGCTGGAAACACCATATATTTT
CSVGVGDSFAGNTIYF
>TRBJ2-1|medium-sized|TRBD2|TRBV6-4
TGTGCCAGCAGCCTTAGCGGGGGGACTAACAATGAGCAGTTCTTC
CASSLSGGTNNEQFF
>TRBJ1-4|.|.|TRBV7-2
TGTGCCAGCAGCTCAGAGGGGGGGTATGAAAAACTGTTTTTT
CASSSEGGYEKLFF
>TRBJ2-3|.|TRBD2|TRBV6-4
TGTGCCAGCAGTGACTCGAGAGCGGGGACGCAGTATTTT
CASSDSRAGTQYF
>TRBJ2-5|.|TRBD2|TRBV11-2
TGTGCCAGCATCCACGGACTAGCGGGAGGGAGTACCCAGTACTTC
CASIHGLAGGSTQYF
>TRBJ2-7|few|.|TRBV10-3
TGTGCCATCAGCGACTCGAATGCCTACGAGCAGTACTTC
CAISDSNAYEQYF
>TRBJ2-1|.|TRBD1|TRBV18
TGTGCCAGCTCACCACAGGGGGCGGGTGAGCAGTTCTTC
CASSPQGAGEQFF
>TRBJ2-1|few|TRBD2|TRBV5-1
TGCGCCAGCACCCTGGGGGCTAGCGGGAATGAGCAGTTCTTC
CASTLGASGNEQFF
>TRBJ2-3|.|.|TRBV27
TGTGCCAGCAGTTTATTCGGGTACTCTAGCACAGATACGCAGTATTTT
CASSLFGYSSTDTQYF
>TRBJ2-3|few|TRBD2|TRBV5-8
TGTGCAAGCGGGACTAGCATAGATACGCAGTATTTT
CASGTSIDTQYF
>TRBJ2-2|.|.|TRBV6-4
TGTGCCAGCAGTGAGGGACTTGACACCGGGGAGCTGTTTTTT
CASSEGLDTGELFF
>TRBJ2-7|few|.|TRBV27
TGTGCCAGCAGCCCTGGACAACCCCACGAGCAGTACTTC
CASSPGQPHEQYF
>TRBJ1-5|few|TRBD1|TRBV2
TGTGCCTGCAGGGGCACAGGGGGATCGGGTCAGCCCCAGCATTTT
CACRGTGGSGQPQHF
>TRBJ2-3|.|TRBD1|TRBV19
TGTGCCAGTAGTCGGGACAGGAACAACTTTGGAGATACGCAGTATTTT
CASSRDRNNFGDTQYF
>TRBJ1-6|.|.|TRBV30
TGTGCCTGGAGTCCCGCGGTTGGGTCACCCCTCCACTTT
CAWSPAVGSPLHF
>TRBJ1-2|once|TRBD1|TRBV5-1
TGCGCCAGCAGCTTTGGACAGGGGGCGCGGCCTGGCTACACCTTC
CASSFGQGARPGYTF
>TRBJ1-2|.|TRBD1|TRBV12-5
TGTGCTAGTGCCATCGGGACAGGGAGCTATGGCTACACCTTC
CASAIGTGSYGYTF
>TRBJ2-2|.|.|TRBV25-1
TGTGCCAGCAGTGTGTATGTCTGGGGGGCGAACACCGGGGAGCTGTTTTTT
CASSVYVWGANTGELFF
>TRBJ1-4|.|TRBD1|TRBV7-2
TGTGCCAGCAGCATGGACAGGCGTAATGAAAAACTGTTTTTT
CASSMDRRNEKLFF
>TRBJ2-3|.|.|TRBV2
TGTGCCAGCAGTGAAGCGTCAACTAGCACAGATACGCAGTATTTT
CASSEASTSTDTQYF
>TRBJ2-3|.|TRBD1|TRBV30
TGTGCCTGGAGTGGGGGGCAGGGGGCCTACGGTACGCAGTATTTT
CAWSGGQGAYGTQYF
>TRBJ2-7|.|TRBD2|TRBV2
TGTGCCAGCAGAATAATGGTAGCGGGGGCCCTCCTCTTC
CASRIMVAGALLF
>TRBJ2-3|few|.|TRBV25-1
TGTGCCAGCAGTGACGTAGATACGCAGTATTTT
CASSDVDTQYF
>TRBJ2-3|.|.|TRBV20-1
TGCAGTGTAGTCGGGGCAGATACGCAGTATTTT
CSVVGADTQYF